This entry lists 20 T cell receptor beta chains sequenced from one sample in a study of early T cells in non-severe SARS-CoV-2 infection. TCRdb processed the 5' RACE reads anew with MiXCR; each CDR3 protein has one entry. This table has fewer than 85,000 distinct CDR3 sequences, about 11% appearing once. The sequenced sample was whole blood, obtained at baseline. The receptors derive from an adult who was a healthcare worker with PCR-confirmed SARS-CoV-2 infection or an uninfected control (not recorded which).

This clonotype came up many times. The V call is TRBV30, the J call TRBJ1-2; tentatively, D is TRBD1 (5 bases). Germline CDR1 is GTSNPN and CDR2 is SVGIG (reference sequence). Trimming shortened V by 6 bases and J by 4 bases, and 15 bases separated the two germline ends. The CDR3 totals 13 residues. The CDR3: CACPDKVGYGYTF. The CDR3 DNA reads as TGTGCCTGCCCGGACAAGGTCGGCTATGGCTACACCTTC.

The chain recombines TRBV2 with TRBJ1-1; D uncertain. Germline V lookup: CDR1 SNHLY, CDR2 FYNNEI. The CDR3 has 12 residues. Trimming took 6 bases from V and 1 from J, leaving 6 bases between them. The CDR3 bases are TGTGCCAGCAGGAACCCGAACACTGAAGCTTTCTTT. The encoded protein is CASRNPNTEAFF. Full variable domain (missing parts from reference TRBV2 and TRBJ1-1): EPEVTQTPSHQVTQMGQEVILRCVPISNHLYFYWYRQILGQKVEFLVSFYNNEISEKSEIFDDQFSVERPDGSNFTLKIRSTKLEDSAMYFCASRNPNTEAFFGQGTRLTVV.

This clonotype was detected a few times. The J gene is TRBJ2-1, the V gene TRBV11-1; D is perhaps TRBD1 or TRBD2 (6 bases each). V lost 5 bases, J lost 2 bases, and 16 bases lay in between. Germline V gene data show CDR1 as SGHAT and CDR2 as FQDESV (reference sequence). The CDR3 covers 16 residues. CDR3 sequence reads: CASSPPPGGAYNEQFF. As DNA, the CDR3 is TGTGCCAGCAGCCCCCCTCCCGGGGGCGCCTACAATGAGCAGTTCTTC.

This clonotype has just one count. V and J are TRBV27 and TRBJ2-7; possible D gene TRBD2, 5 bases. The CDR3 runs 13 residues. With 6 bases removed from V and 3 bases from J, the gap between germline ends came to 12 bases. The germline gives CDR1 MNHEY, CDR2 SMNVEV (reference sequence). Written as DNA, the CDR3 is TGTGCCAGCAGGACCGGACTCCACTACGAGCAGTACTTC. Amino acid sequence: CASRTGLHYEQYF.

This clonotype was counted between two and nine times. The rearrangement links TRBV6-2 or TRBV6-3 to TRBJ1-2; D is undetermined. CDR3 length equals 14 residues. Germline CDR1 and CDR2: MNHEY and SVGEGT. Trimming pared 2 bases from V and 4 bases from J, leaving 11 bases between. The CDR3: CASSYGQDGYGYTF. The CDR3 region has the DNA TGTGCCAGCAGTTACGGGCAGGACGGCTATGGCTACACCTTC.

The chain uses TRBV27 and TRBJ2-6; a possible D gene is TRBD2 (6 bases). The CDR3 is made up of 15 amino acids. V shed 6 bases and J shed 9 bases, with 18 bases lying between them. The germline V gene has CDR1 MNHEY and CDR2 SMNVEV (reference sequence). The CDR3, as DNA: TGTGCCAGCAGCGGAGGGGTCCGGAGGAACAACGTCCTGACTTTC. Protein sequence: CASSGGVRRNNVLTF.

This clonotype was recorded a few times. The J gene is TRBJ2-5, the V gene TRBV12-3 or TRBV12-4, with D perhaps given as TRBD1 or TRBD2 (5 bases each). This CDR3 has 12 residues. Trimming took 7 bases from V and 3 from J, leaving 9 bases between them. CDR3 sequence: CASTRDEETQYF. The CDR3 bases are TGTGCCAGCACCCGGGACGAAGAGACCCAGTACTTC.

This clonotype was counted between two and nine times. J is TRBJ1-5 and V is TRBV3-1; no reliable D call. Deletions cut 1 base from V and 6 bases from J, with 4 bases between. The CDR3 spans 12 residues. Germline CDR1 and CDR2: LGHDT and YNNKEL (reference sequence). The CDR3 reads CASSQGAQPQHF. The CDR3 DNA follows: TGTGCCAGCAGCCAAGGGGCTCAGCCCCAGCATTTT.

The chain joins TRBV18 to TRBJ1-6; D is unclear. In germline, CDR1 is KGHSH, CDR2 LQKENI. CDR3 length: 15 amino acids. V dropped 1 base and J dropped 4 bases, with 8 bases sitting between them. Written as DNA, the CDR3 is TGTGCCAGCTCACCACTGGAGTCGTATAATTCACCCCTCCACTTT. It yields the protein CASSPLESYNSPLHF.

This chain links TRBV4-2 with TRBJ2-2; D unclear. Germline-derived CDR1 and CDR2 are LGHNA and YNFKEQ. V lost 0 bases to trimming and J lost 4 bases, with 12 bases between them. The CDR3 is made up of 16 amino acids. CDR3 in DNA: TGTGCCAGCAGCCAAGAATCCAAGGGCGGCACCGGGGAGCTGTTTTTT. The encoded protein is CASSQESKGGTGELFF.

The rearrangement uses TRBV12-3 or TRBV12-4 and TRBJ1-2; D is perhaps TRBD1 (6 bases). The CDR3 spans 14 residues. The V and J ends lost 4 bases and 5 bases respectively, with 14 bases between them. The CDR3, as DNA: TGTGCCAGCAGTTGGGGGCCCACCACTTATGGCTACACCTTC. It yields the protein CASSWGPTTYGYTF.

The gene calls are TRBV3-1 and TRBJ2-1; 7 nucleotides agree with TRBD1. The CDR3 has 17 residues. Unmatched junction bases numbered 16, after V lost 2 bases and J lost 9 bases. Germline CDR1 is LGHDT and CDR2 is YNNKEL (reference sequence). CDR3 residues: CASSQSPRQGRRGEQFF. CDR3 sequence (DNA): TGTGCCAGCAGCCAAAGTCCTAGACAGGGTAGACGAGGTGAGCAGTTCTTC.

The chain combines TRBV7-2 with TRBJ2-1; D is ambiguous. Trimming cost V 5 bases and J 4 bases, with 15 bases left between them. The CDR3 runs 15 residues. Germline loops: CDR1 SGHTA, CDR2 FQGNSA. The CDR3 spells CASSLTVPPYNEQFF. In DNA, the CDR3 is TGTGCCAGCAGCCTAACAGTTCCCCCTTACAATGAGCAGTTCTTC. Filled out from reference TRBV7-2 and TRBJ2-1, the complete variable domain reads GAGVSQSPSNKVTEKGKDVELRCDPISGHTALYWYRQSLGQGLEFLIYFQGNSAPDKSGLPSDRFSAERTGGSVSTLTIQRTQQEDSAVYLCASSLTVPPYNEQFFGPGTRLTVL.

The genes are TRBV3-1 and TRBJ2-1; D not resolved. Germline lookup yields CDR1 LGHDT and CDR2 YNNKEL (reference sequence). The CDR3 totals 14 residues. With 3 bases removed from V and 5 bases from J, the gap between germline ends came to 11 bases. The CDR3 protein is CASSHLGSHNEQFF. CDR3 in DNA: TGTGCCAGCAGCCATTTAGGGTCCCACAATGAGCAGTTCTTC.

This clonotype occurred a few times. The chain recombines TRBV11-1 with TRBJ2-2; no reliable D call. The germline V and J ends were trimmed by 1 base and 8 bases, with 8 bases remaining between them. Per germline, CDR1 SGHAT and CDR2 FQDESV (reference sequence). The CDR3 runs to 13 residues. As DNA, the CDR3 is TGTGCCAGCAGCTTAGATCGCTATGGGGAGCTGTTTTTT. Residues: CASSLDRYGELFF.

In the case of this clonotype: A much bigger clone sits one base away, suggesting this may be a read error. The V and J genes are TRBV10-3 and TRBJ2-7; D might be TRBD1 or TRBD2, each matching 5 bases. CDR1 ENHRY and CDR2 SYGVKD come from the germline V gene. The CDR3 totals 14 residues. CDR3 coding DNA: TGTGCCATCGGTGAGGGGACGCGGTCCTACGAGCGGTACTTC. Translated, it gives CAIGEGTRSYERYF.

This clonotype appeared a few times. The CDR3 nucleotides read TGTGCCAGCAGCTTAGTAGTAGCGGGGGCCCCAACCGGGGAGCTGTTTTTT. This codes for CASSLVVAGAPTGELFF. V is TRBV11-1 and J is TRBJ2-2; 9 bases are shared with TRBD2. V gave up 1 base and J gave up 5 bases; unmatched junction bases: 8. Germline CDR1 reads SGHAT; CDR2 reads FQDESV (reference sequence). This CDR3 is built from 17 residues.

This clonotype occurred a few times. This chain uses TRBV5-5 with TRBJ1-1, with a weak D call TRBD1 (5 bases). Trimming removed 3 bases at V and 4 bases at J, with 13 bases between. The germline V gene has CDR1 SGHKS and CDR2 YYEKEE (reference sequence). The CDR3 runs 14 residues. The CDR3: CASSSRTGGTEAFF. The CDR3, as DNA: TGTGCCAGCAGCTCAAGGACGGGGGGCACTGAAGCTTTCTTT.

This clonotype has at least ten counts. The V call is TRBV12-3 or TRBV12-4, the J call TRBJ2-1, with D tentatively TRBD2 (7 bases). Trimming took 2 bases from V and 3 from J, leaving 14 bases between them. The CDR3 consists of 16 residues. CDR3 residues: CASSLIGGVFYNEQFF. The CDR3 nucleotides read TGTGCCAGCAGTTTAATAGGGGGGGTCTTCTACAATGAGCAGTTCTTC.

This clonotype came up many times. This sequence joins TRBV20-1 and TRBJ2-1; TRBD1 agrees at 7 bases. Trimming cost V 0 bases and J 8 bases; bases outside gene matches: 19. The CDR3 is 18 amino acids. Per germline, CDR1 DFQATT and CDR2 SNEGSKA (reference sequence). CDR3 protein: CSARDELGLGQTLHEQFF. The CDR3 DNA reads TGCAGTGCTAGAGATGAATTAGGCCTGGGACAGACCCTTCATGAGCAGTTCTTC.